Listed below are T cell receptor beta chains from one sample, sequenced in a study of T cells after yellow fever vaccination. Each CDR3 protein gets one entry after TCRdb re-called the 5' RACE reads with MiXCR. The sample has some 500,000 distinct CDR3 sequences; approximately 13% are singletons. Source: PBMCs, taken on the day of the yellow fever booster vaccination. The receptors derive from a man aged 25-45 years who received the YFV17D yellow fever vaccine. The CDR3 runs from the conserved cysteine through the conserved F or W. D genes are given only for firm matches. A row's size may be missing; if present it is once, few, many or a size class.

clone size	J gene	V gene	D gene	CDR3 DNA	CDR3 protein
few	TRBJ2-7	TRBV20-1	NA	TGCAGTGCCCCCAAAGCAGCCTACGAGCAGTACTTC	CSAPKAAYEQYF
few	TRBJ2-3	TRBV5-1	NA	TGCGCCAGCAGCCCCCAGAGGGTCGGCACAGATACGCAGTATTTT	CASSPQRVGTDTQYF
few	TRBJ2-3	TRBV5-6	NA	TGTGCCAGCAGCTTGAACGGGAAAGGGACAGATACGCAGTATTTT	CASSLNGKGTDTQYF
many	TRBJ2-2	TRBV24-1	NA	TGTGCCACCAGTGATTCAGGGCGCACCGGGGAGCTGTTTTTT	CATSDSGRTGELFF
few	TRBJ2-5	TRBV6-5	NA	TGTGCCAGCAGTTACTCGGGGGGCGGGCAAGAGACCCAGTACTTC	CASSYSGGGQETQYF
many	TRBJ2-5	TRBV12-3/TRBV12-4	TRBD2	TGTGCCAGCAGTGAGAGCGGGACTCAAGAGACCCAGTACTTC	CASSESGTQETQYF
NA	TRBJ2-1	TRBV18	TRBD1	TGTGCCAGCTCACCAAACCGACAGGGTTTCGACAATGAGCAGTTCTTC	CASSPNRQGFDNEQFF
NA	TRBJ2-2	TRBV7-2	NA	TGTGCCAGCAGCTTAGCTAGGGAAGTGGGGACCGGGGAGCTGTTTTTT	CASSLAREVGTGELFF
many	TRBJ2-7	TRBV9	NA	TGTGCCAGCAGCGTAGGAGGCCACTACGAGCAGTACTTC	CASSVGGHYEQYF
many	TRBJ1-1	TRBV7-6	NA	TGTGCCAGCAGCTTAGTCAGGGTCGGGAGTCCGGCTTTCTTT	CASSLVRVGSPAFF
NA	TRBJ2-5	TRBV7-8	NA	TGTGCCAGCAGTCTTGCCTCTGTAGAGACCCAGTACTTC	CASSLASVETQYF
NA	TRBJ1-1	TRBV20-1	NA	TGCAGTGCTAGGCGTCCCGGGGCATTACCGGACACTGAAGCTTTCTTT	CSARRPGALPDTEAFF
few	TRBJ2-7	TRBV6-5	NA	TGTGCCAGCAGTTGGGGCCCCGGGAACGAGCAGTACTTC	CASSWGPGNEQYF
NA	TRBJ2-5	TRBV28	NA	TGTGCCAGCAGTCCGCCGGGACACGGGCTGGGGACCCAGTACTTC	CASSPPGHGLGTQYF
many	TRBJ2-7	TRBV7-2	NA	TGTGCCAGCAGCTCTCGAAACTACGAGCAGTACTTC	CASSSRNYEQYF
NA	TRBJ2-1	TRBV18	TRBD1	TGTGCCAGCTCACCAGGACAGGGCCAGGGACAGTTCTTC	CASSPGQGQGQFF
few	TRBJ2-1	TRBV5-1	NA	TGCGCCAGCAGCAAGGGAAGCGGGCCTAGCTCCTACAATGAGCAGTTCTTC	CASSKGSGPSSYNEQFF
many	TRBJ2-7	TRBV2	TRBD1	TGTGCCAGTTTCCGGGACAGGGGGTACGAGCAGTACTTC	CASFRDRGYEQYF
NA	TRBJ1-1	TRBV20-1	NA	TGCAGTGCCCCTGCCGGGACACAAGCTTTCTTT	CSAPAGTQAFF
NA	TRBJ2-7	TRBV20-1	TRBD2	TGCAGTGCTAGAGATCTCGGGCGGGAGGACGTCGACGAGCAGTACTTC	CSARDLGREDVDEQYF
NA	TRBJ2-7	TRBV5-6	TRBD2	TGTGCCAGCAGCTGGGGACTAGCGCGGACAGCCGAGCAGTACTTC	CASSWGLARTAEQYF
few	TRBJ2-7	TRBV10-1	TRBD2	TGCGCCAGGGGTACTAGCGGGACGTCGCAAACTTCCTACGAGCAGTACTTC	CARGTSGTSQTSYEQYF
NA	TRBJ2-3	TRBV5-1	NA	TGCGCCAGCAGCTTGAGGGAGTGGGGCACAGATACGCAGTATTTT	CASSLREWGTDTQYF
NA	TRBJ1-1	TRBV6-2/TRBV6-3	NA	TGTGCCAGCAGTTACTCGAGGGGTTGGGACACTGAAGCTTTCTTT	CASSYSRGWDTEAFF
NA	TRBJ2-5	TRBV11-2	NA	TGTGCCAGCAGCTCGCTATTCCCCGGTGAGACCCAGTACTTC	CASSSLFPGETQYF
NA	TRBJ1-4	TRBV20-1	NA	TGCAGTGCTATTCGGCTGAATGAAAAACTGTTTTTT	CSAIRLNEKLFF
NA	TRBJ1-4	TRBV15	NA	TGTGCCACCAGCAGGATCGGAGAAGGCCATGAAAAACTGTTTTTT	CATSRIGEGHEKLFF
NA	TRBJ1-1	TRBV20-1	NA	TGCAGTGCTAAACGGACGAACACTGAAGCTTTCTTT	CSAKRTNTEAFF
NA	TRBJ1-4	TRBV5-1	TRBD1	TGCGCCAGCAACGCCGGGACAGGGGATAATGAAAAACTGTTTTTT	CASNAGTGDNEKLFF
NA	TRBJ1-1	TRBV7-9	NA	TGTGCCAGCAGCTTATCGGGGGTTGATGAAGCTTTCTTT	CASSLSGVDEAFF
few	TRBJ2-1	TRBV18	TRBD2	TGTGCCAGCTCATCTTTAGCGGGAGAGAATTACAATGAGCAGTTCTTC	CASSSLAGENYNEQFF
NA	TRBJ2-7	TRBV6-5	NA	TGTGCCAGCAGTTGGGGTGGAGGGACTTCCGAGCAGTACTTC	CASSWGGGTSEQYF
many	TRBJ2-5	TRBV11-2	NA	TGTGCCAGCAGCTTAGGCCTAAAGGAGACCCAGTACTTC	CASSLGLKETQYF
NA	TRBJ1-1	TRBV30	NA	TGTGCCTGGAGGGACTACCCGAACACTGAAGCTTTCTTT	CAWRDYPNTEAFF
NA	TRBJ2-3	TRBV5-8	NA	TGTGCCAGCAGCGAAACCTTACAGGGATTTGGGGATACGCAGTATTTT	CASSETLQGFGDTQYF
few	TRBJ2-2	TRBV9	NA	TGTGCCAGCAGCGTCACTGGGAACGGGGAGCTGTTTTTT	CASSVTGNGELFF
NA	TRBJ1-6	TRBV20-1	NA	TGCAGTGCTACCGGGGATTATAATTCACCCCTCCACTTT	CSATGDYNSPLHF
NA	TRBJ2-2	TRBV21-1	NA	TGTGCCAGCAACTTAAGGGCTGAGACGGGTAACACCGGGGAGCTGTTTTTT	CASNLRAETGNTGELFF
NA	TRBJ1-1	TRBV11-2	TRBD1	TGTGCCAGCAGCTTAGGGACAGGCCCCACTGAAGCTTTCTTT	CASSLGTGPTEAFF
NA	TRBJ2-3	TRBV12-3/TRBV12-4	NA	TGTGCCACTCTCACCAGGAAGGTTCGCCTCTTCACAGATACGCAGTATTTT	CATLTRKVRLFTDTQYF
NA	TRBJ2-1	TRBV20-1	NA	TGCAGTGCTGATCCCGGGACAAACCCTTTTGGGTTTCAGTTCTTC	CSADPGTNPFGFQFF
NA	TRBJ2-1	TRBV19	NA	TGTGCCAGTAGTATAGGGGCGGCCAGGGAGCAGTTCTTC	CASSIGAAREQFF
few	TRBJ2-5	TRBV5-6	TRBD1	TGTGCCAGCAGCCTCATCCGACAGGGTAAAGGAGAGACCCAGTACTTC	CASSLIRQGKGETQYF
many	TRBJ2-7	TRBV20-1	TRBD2	TGCAGTGCTCATCGGGGACTAGTTAATTCCGGGTACGAGCAGTACTTC	CSAHRGLVNSGYEQYF
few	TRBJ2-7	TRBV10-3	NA	TGTGCCATCAGTGAGTCGGGCACGGACGAGCAGTACTTC	CAISESGTDEQYF
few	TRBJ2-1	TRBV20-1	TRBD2	TGCAGTGCTAGAGCTAGCGGGAGTCCAAATGAGCAGTTCTTC	CSARASGSPNEQFF
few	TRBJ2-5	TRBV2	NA	TGTGCCAGCAGGGGAGACAGTCAAGAGACCCAGTACTTC	CASRGDSQETQYF
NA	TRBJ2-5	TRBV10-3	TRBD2	TGTGCCATCAGTGGGACTAGCGGTAAACAAGAGACCCAGTACTTC	CAISGTSGKQETQYF
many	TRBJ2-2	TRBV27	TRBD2	TGTGCCAGCAGTTCGAGCGGGAGTTATACCGGGGAGCTGTTTTTT	CASSSSGSYTGELFF
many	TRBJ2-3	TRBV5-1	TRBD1	TGCGCCAGCACAACAGGGGGCGGCACAGATACGCAGTATTTT	CASTTGGGTDTQYF
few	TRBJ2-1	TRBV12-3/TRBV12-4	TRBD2	TGTGCCAGCAGTTTCGGGAGGGCTTACAATGAGCAGTTCTTC	CASSFGRAYNEQFF
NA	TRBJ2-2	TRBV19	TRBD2	TGTGCCAGTAGCCTTGTAAAGCGGGGTAACACCGGGGAGCTGTTTTTT	CASSLVKRGNTGELFF
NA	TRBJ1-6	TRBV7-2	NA	TGTGCCAGCAGCTTAGGGCAGACCAGCTCCTATAATTCACCCCTCCACTTT	CASSLGQTSSYNSPLHF
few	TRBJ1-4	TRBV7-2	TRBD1	TGTGCCAGCAGGCTCGGACAGGGGAGCTCGCGAGAAAAACTGTTTTTT	CASRLGQGSSREKLFF